This TCR beta chain was captured by sequencing in a study of T-cell memory formation after mild COVID-19 (TCRdb year 2021). Broadly, across the study: TCR sequence clusters from the two donors were largely donor specific. Two young, previously healthy adult volunteers made up the cohort, one male and one female. Longitudinal TCRalpha and TCRbeta repertoire sequencing tracked T-cell clones expanding and contracting after mild COVID-19 in a couple of donors. Points the paper makes about the study in general: From day 15 to 85, contracting clones showed balanced CD4/CD8 phenotypes, whereas a second wave of clones that expanded from day 15 to 37 leaned towards CD4+. Contracting CD4+ clones turned up mainly in the CM and EM memory subsets, whereas EMRA was where CD8+ clones were enriched. The study included only a couple of mild cases, and larger cohorts that include severe cases with pre-infection samples were judged to be necessary. SARS-CoV-2 specificity of the second-wave clones peaking on day 37 was not confirmed. Some responding clones were detected in pre-infection memory, which suggested that pre-existing cross-reactive memory T cells had joined the SARS-CoV-2 response.

Ficoll-Paque density gradient centrifugation was the method used to isolate PBMCs. Sequencer: Illumina NovaSeq 6000. TCRalpha and TCRbeta cDNA libraries were constructed by 5'RACE with constant-segment primers, with sample barcodes and unique molecular identifiers being introduced. Trizol reagent was used to extract RNA from every sample. The libraries were amplified in two PCR steps, and the second step added a second sample barcode and Illumina TruSeq adapters. Sequencing of libraries was performed on an Illumina NovaSeq with 2 x 150 bp paired-end reads. As for the authors' bioinformatics: Demultiplexing of reads and collapsing into UMI-guided consensus sequences were performed with migec v1.2.7. With mixcr v2.1.11, UMI consensuses were aligned to TRA and TRB V and J templates and assembled into clonotypes. Expanded or contracted clonotypes were those called significant by both edgeR and NoisET, with noise models trained on biological replicates. For edgeR calls, a false discovery rate-adjusted p below 0.01 and a log2 fold-change threshold of 1 were applied. As an exploratory analysis of dynamics, max-normalized trajectories of the 1000 most abundant clonotypes were examined by PCA with hierarchical clustering. Each responding clone was given a CD4 or CD8 phenotype based on the CD4+ and CD8+ repertoires, which had been sequenced separately. Starting from the raw public reads, TCRdb applied fastp trimming at Q25, assembled clones with MiXCR and retained in-frame beta chains. Each record represents a unique CDR3 protein, reported with the most common genes and DNA among its rows. What appears here as the V and J calls and clone size reflects TCRdb's work, not the paper's. Counted in this sample were hundreds of thousands of distinct CDR3 sequences; 20% of them appeared once. Of the sample, about an eighth is held by the ten largest clones.

V drops 6 bases and J drops 1 base, leaving 12 bases in between. The CDR3 covers 14 residues, taking in both the cysteine and the phenylalanine. Only the CDR3 DNA stays, 42 bases, in frame from base 1. The germline V gene (reference sequence) provides CDR1 MNHNY and CDR2 SVGAGI. This clonotype appeared a few times. What antigen it recognizes has not been identified. No base quality values were provided; no much bigger clone lies one nucleotide off. The receptor was derived from an adult woman who had mild COVID-19 (a few samples of this study predate the infection). The sample titles of this study are shuffled in the database, so cell type and time point are left out; the donor was told from shared clones. Rearrangement joined TRBV6-6 to TRBJ1-1, with the D gene not clear enough to name. Input material: PBMCs or a T cell subset sorted from them (not recorded which). Read as DNA, the sequence is TGTGCCAGCAGCACCGGAGGTTCGAACACTGAAGCTTTCTTT. This translates into CASSTGGSNTEAFF.